This T cell receptor (beta chain) appears in the sequencing data of a study of beta chain features in type 1 diabetes. The study, taken as a whole, reports: Patients and controls would be equally affected if PCR favored shorter templates. In all four CD4+ subsets, TCRB CDR3 length was significantly, moderately reduced in type 1 diabetes. The VDJ junctions of type 1 diabetes patients carried fewer insertions and more deletions.

This clone was found a few times. Antigen specificity is unknown. Every participating donor gave one draw, a heparinised blood sample averaging about 116 mL. Cell sorting via CD45RO/CCR7/CD25/CD127/CD95/CD27 was performed to obtain CD4+ naive, central memory, regulatory and stem cell-like memory cells. Sequencing targeted expressed TCRB transcripts, as all isolated RNA had been reverse transcribed. Data came from immunoSEQ multiplex PCR; TCRdb stores just in-frame clones and leaves some out. Of tens of thousands of clones listed, 45% to 50% are singletons. Specimen: central memory CD4+ T cells from blood. This clonotype was obtained from a man under 40 with type 1 diabetes.

The CDR3 protein is CASSYSNLAGPGTQYF. CDR3 coding DNA: TGTGCCAGCAGTTACTCGAACCTAGCGGGCCCAGGGACGCAGTATTTT. This chain links TRBV6-5 with TRBJ2-3; 8 bases are a match to TRBD2. The germline gives CDR1 MNHEY, CDR2 SVGAGI. CDR3 size: 16 residues. V dropped 0 bases and J dropped 9; count of bases not matched to a gene: 11.